A selection of T cell receptor beta chains follows, all from one sample in a study of T cells after yellow fever vaccination. TCRdb re-analysed the 5' RACE reads in MiXCR, keeping a single row per CDR3 protein. The sample yields around 320,000 distinct CDR3 sequences, roughly 10% seen once. Sequences were derived from CD4+ T cells sorted from PBMCs, sampled 45 days after the yellow fever booster vaccination. The receptors stem from a man aged 18-30 years who received the YFV17D yellow fever vaccine. Both conserved end residues are part of each CDR3. D genes are given only for firm matches. Only some rows state a clone size, as once, few, many or a class for expanded clones.

few | TRBJ2-5 | TRBD2 | TRBV18 | CASSSSGVGETQYF | TGTGCCAGCTCTTCTAGCGGGGTCGGGGAGACCCAGTACTTC
. | TRBJ1-2 | . | TRBV5-5 | CASSSGTDQIYGYTF | TGTGCCAGCAGCTCCGGGACGGACCAAATCTATGGCTACACCTTC
many | TRBJ2-1 | TRBD2 | TRBV7-6 | CASSLDRAGAYNEQFF | TGTGCCAGCAGCTTAGACCGAGCGGGGGCTTACAATGAGCAGTTCTTC
many | TRBJ2-2 | . | TRBV6-2/TRBV6-3 | CASRYHENTGELFF | TGTGCCAGCCGGTACCATGAGAACACCGGGGAGCTGTTTTTT
. | TRBJ1-6 | . | TRBV15 | CATSRKTGTQSPLHF | TGTGCCACCAGCAGGAAAACAGGGACTCAATCACCCCTCCACTTT
many | TRBJ2-7 | TRBD1 | TRBV6-2/TRBV6-3 | CASSLYRGQAYEQYF | TGTGCCAGCAGTCTCTATCGGGGACAGGCCTACGAGCAGTACTTC
few | TRBJ2-2 | . | TRBV10-3 | CAISELGHLNTGELFF | TGTGCCATCAGTGAGTTAGGACACCTGAACACCGGGGAGCTGTTTTTT
. | TRBJ2-1 | . | TRBV20-1 | CSASLHNEQFF | TGCAGTGCCTCACTGCACAATGAGCAGTTCTTC
few | TRBJ1-1 | TRBD1 | TRBV4-1 | CASSRGEGGTGGDSEAFF | TGCGCCAGCAGCCGGGGCGAAGGGGGGACAGGGGGAGATTCCGAAGCTTTCTTT
few | TRBJ2-3 | . | TRBV7-2 | CASSPRETSTDTQYF | TGTGCCAGCAGCCCTAGGGAGACTAGCACAGATACGCAGTATTTT
. | TRBJ1-2 | . | TRBV7-9 | CASSLAHAALGYTF | TGTGCCAGCAGCTTAGCTCACGCCGCTTTGGGCTACACCTTC
many | TRBJ1-2 | . | TRBV3-1 | CASSQASGYTF | TGTGCCAGCAGCCAAGCAAGTGGCTACACCTTC
few | TRBJ2-7 | TRBD1 | TRBV18 | CASSPVGQASYEQYF | TGTGCCAGCTCACCCGTGGGACAGGCCTCCTACGAGCAGTACTTC
many | TRBJ2-3 | . | TRBV29-1 | CSVDPADTQYF | TGCAGCGTTGACCCGGCCGATACGCAGTATTTT
many | TRBJ1-2 | . | TRBV14 | CASSQSKKQGFYGYTF | TGTGCCAGCAGCCAAAGCAAGAAACAGGGCTTCTATGGCTACACCTTC
. | TRBJ2-7 | . | TRBV20-1 | CSARGGGRFDYEQYF | TGCAGTGCTAGAGGAGGGGGAAGGTTCGACTACGAGCAGTACTTC